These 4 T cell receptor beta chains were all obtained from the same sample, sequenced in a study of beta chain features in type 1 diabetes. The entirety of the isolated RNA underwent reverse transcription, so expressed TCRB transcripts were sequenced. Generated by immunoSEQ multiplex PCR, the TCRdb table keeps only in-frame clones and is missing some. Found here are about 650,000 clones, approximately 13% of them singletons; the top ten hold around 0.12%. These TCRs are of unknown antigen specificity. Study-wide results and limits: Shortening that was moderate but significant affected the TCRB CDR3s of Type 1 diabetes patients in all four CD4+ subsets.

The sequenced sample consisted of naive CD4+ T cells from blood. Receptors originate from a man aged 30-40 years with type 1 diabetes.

CDR3 amino acids: CASSLGGPTAYEQYF. The CDR3, as DNA: TGCGCCAGCAGCTTGGGAGGCCCTACGGCATACGAGCAGTACTTC. The chain employs TRBV5-1 and TRBJ2-7; the D is unclear. The CDR3 has 15 amino acids. Looked up from germline, CDR1 is SGHRS and CDR2 is YFSETQ. Deletions cut 0 bases from V and 4 bases from J, with 14 bases between.

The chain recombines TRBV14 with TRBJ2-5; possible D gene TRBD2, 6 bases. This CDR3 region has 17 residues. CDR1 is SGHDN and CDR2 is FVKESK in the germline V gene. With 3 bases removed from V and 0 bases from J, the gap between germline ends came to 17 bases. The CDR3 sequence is CASSQSYGLLYQETQYF. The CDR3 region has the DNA TGTGCCAGCAGCCAGTCTTATGGACTATTGTACCAAGAGACCCAGTACTTC.

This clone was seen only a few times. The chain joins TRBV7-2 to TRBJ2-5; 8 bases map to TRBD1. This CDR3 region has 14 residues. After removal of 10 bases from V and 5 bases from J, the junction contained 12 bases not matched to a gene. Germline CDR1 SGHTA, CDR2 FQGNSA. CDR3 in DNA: TGTGCCACCCTAAATAGACAGGGGTCTGAGACCCAGTACTTC. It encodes CATLNRQGSETQYF.

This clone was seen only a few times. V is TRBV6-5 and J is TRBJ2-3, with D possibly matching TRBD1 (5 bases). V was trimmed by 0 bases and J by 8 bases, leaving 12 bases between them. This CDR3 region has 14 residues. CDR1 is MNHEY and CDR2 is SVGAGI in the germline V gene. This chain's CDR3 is CASSYSGLDRTQYF. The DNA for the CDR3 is TGTGCCAGCAGTTACTCGGGGCTGGACCGTACGCAGTATTTT.